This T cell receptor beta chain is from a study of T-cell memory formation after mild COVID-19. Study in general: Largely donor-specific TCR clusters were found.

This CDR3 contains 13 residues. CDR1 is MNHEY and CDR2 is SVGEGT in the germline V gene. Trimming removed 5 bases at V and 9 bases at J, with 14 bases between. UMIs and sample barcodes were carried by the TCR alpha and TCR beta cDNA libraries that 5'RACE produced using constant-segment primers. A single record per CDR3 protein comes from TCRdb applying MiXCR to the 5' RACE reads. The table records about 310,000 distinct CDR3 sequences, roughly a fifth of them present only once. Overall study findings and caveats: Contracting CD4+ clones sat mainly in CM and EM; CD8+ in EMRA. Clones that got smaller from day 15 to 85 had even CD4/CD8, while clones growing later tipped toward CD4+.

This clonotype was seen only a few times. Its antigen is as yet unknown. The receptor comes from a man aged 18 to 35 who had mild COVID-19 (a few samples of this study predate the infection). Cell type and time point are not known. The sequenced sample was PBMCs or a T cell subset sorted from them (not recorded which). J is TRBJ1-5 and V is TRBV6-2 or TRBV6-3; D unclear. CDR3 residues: CASSATLQGPQHF. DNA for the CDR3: TGTGCCAGCAGTGCCACACTTCAAGGGCCCCAGCATTTT.